A single sample gave rise to the 8 T cell receptor beta chains below, sequenced in a study of post-analysis software for immune sequencing data. Findings and caveats of the study: Included in a set of five TRBV segments more frequent in patients than controls were TRBV5-6, TRBV5-1 and TRBV20-1.

Presence of unique molecular identifiers characterized the TCR beta cDNA libraries. TCRdb used MiXCR to reprocess the PCR reads, holding one entry per CDR3 protein. The table has some 890,000 distinct CDR3 sequences, around 50% seen once. These receptors' antigens are unknown. Material: blood. The receptor set was obtained from a girl between 10 and 17 years old with multiple sclerosis.

This chain connects TRBV2 to TRBJ2-5; a possible D gene is TRBD2 (5 bases). V shed 7 bases and J shed 5 bases, with 14 bases lying between them. Germline CDR1 and CDR2: SNHLY and FYNNEI. The CDR3 runs 13 residues. The CDR3 spells CASIRGSTETQYF. The CDR3 region has the DNA TGTGCCAGCATTCGGGGATCGACCGAGACCCAGTACTTC.

The V and J genes are TRBV27 and TRBJ2-5; D perhaps matches TRBD1 (7 bases). The ends were cut back, 4 bases at V and 6 bases at J, with 21 bases in the middle. The CDR3 loop spans 16 amino acids. CDR1 and CDR2 (germline): MNHEY, SMNVEV (reference sequence). As DNA, the CDR3 is TGTGCCAGCAGTTCAAGGACTAACGTGACAGGGAAGACCCAGTACTTC. Translated: CASSSRTNVTGKTQYF.

This clonotype was observed a handful of times. The junction shows a germline mismatch at one end, possibly a read error. The chain combines TRBV12-3 or TRBV12-4 with TRBJ2-5; D is unresolved. Matching the DNA end better, TRBJ2-7 makes the J call doubtful. CDR3 length: 12 amino acids. CDR3: CACSRTTYEQYF. Here the CDR3 DNA reads TGTGCCTGCAGCCGCACGACTTACGAGCAGTACTTC.

The chain carries TRBV9 and TRBJ2-2, with D tentatively TRBD1 (6 bases). The CDR3 has 15 amino acids. The germline gives CDR1 SGDLS, CDR2 YYNGEE. V was cut by 3 bases and J by 1 base, with 10 bases left in between. The CDR3: CASSETTGNTGELFF. For the CDR3, the DNA is TGTGCCAGCAGCGAAACGACAGGGAACACCGGGGAGCTGTTTTTT.

The chain has TRBV20-1 and TRBJ2-7, with D hard to call. CDR1 is DFQATT and CDR2 is SNEGSKA in the germline V gene (reference sequence). The CDR3 is made up of 12 amino acids. V lost 6 bases and J lost 0, with 9 bases in between. The CDR3: CSAIRSSYEQYF. CDR3 DNA: TGCAGTGCCATCAGAAGCTCCTACGAGCAGTACTTC.

The J gene is TRBJ2-1, the V gene TRBV11-3; D is possibly TRBD1 or TRBD2 (5 bases each). In germline, CDR1 is SGHNT, CDR2 YENEEA. V was trimmed by 0 bases and J by 13 bases, leaving 13 bases between them. The CDR3 has 13 amino acids. As DNA, the CDR3 is TGTGCCAGCAGCTTAGAGCCCGGGGCAACTCAGTTCTTC. It codes for CASSLEPGATQFF. The full variable domain, rest sourced from reference TRBV11-3 and TRBJ2-1, is EAGVVQSPRYKIIEKKQPVAFWCNPISGHNTLYWYLQNLGQGPELLIRYENEEAVDDSQLPKDRFSAERLKGVDSTLKIQPAELGDSAVYLCASSLEPGATQFFGPGTRLTVL.

The V call is TRBV7-9, the J call TRBJ2-7; 9 bases match TRBD2. Trimming removed 5 bases from V and 1 base from J; junction bases left unmatched: 12. Germline values: CDR1 SEHNR, CDR2 FQNEAQ (reference sequence). The CDR3 is 17 amino acids. CDR3 in DNA: TGTGCCAGCAGCCGGGGGCTAGCGGGGCCGGAATCCTACGAGCAGTACTTC. Translation gives CASSRGLAGPESYEQYF.

The CDR3 DNA is TGCAGTGCTAGAGATTTAGGGCAGGGGAGAGGGGAGCAGTACTTC. It encodes CSARDLGQGRGEQYF. J is TRBJ2-7 and V is TRBV20-1, with D maybe TRBD1 (6 bases). CDR3 length: 15 residues. Trimming took 0 bases from V and 7 from J, leaving 19 bases between them. Germline V gene data show CDR1 as DFQATT and CDR2 as SNEGSKA (reference sequence).